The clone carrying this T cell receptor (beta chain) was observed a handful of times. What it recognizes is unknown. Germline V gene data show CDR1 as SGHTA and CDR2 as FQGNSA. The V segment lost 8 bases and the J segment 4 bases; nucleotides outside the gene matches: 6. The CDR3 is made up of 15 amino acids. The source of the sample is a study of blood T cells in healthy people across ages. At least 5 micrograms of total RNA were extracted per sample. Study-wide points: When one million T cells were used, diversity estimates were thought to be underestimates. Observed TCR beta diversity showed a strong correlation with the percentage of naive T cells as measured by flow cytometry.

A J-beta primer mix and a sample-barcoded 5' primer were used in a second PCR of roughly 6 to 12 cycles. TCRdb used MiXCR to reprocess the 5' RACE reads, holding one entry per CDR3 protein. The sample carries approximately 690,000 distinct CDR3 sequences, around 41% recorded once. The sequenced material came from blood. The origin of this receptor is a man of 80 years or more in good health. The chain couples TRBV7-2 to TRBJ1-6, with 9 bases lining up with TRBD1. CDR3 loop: CASGTGGAYNSPLHF. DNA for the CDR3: TGTGCCAGCGGCACAGGGGGCGCATATAATTCACCCCTCCACTTT.